This TCR beta chain is from a study of blood T cell repertoires in COVID-19. Study as a whole: Samples of COVID-19 (acute and convalescent) were obtained from the United States, Italy and Spain. T cells, B-cell-depleted T cells, or PBMCs supplied cDNA or gDNA.

This clone was seen more than once but under ten times. The V gene end was trimmed by 0 bases and the J gene end by 1 base; junction bases not matched to a gene: 5. CDR1 and CDR2 from the germline V gene are SGHAT and FQNNGV. This CDR3 contains 16 residues. Under the authors' procedure: Using reference gene primer amplification, nucleated cell counts were estimated. Clones were sequenced by immunoSEQ multiplex PCR, and TCRdb holds only the in-frame ones, with some missing. Clone size and V and J calls were adopted from that table, with D and trimming inferred from the DNA. Among a few hundred thousand clones, about four fifths were seen once, and the ten largest hold more than 2.5%.

The origin of this receptor is a woman under 40 who had recovered from COVID-19. The chain carries TRBV11-2 and TRBJ2-7; 8 bases agree with TRBD2. The sample comprised peripheral blood. In DNA form, the CDR3 reads TGTGCCAGCAGCTTAGATCGGACTAGCCCTTCCTACGAGCAGTACTTC. This codes for CASSLDRTSPSYEQYF.